The clone carrying this T cell receptor (beta chain) was counted at least ten times. Its antigen is not known. This entry comes from a study of T cells in Graves' hyperthyroidism and ophthalmopathy. Uncontrolled infection, other autoimmune disease, pregnancy or lactation excluded patients. Extraction of PBMCs used 8.5 to 10 ml of fresh peripheral blood. Study outcomes and limitations: Ophthalmopathy onset followed model prediction by a median approximately 6.2 months.

RNA transcripts served as the template for amplifying TCR beta CDR3 regions. With the HTBI primer set, the TCR CDR3 went through a first round of RT-PCR. TCRdb itself ran the multiplex PCR reads through MiXCR, one entry per CDR3 protein. The sample has under 400,000 distinct CDR3 sequences; roughly 20% are singletons. V lost 0 bases to trimming and J lost 3 bases; unmatched junction nucleotides: 10. The CDR3 is made up of 17 amino acids. The germline gives CDR1 LGHDT, CDR2 YNNKEL (reference sequence). The genes are TRBV3-1 and TRBJ2-7; 8 nucleotides match TRBD1. The sample taken for sequencing was blood. The TCR sequence derives from a woman in her forties or fifties with Graves' hyperthyroidism. The DNA of the CDR3 is TGTGCCAGCAGCCAAGAGGGACAGGTGCACCCACTCTACGAGCAGTACGTC. Protein: CASSQEGQVHPLYEQYV.